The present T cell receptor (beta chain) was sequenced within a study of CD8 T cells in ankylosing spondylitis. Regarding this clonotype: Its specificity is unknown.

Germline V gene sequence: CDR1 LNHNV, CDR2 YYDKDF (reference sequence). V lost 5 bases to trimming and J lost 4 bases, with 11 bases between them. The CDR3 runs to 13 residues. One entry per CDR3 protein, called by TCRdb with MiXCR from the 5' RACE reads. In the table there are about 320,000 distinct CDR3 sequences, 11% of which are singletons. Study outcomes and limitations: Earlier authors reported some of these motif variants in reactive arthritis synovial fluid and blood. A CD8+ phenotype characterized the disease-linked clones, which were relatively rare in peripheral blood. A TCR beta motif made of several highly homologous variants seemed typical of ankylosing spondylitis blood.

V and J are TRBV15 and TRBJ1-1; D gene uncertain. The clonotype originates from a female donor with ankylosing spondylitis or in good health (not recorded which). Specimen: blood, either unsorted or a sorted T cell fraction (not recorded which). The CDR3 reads CATSSRDLTEAFF. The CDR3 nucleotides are TGTGCCACCAGCTCCCGGGATCTCACTGAAGCTTTCTTT.